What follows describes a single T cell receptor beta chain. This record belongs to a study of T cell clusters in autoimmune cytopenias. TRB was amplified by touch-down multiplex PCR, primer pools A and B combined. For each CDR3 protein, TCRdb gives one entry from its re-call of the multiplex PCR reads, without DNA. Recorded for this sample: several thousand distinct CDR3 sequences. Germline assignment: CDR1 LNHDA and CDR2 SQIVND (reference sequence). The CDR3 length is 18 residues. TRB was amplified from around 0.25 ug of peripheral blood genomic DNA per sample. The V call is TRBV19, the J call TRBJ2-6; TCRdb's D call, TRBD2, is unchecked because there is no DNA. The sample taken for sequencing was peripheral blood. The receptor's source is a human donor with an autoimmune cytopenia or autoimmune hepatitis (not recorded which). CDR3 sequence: CASSIRDEGTAGANVLTF.